This T cell receptor (beta chain) was observed in a study of blood T cell repertoires in COVID-19. As for the study in general: Sample material is recorded as cDNA or gDNA derived from T cells, B-cell-depleted T cells, or PBMCs.

Profiling relied on immunoSEQ multiplex PCR, and the TCRdb table lists in-frame clones only, not all of them. The table lists nearly 70,000 clones, 88% of them singletons. Germline V gene data show CDR1 as LNHDA and CDR2 as SQIVND (reference sequence). The CDR3 has 15 amino acids. Trimming cost V 6 bases and J 2 bases, with 16 bases left between them. Material for sequencing was peripheral blood. The receptor comes from a woman aged 70-85 years with acute or convalescent COVID-19. This sequence joins TRBV19 and TRBJ2-5; TRBD1 might be the D (5 bases). CDR3 amino acids: CASSPSRAPQETQYF. CDR3 nucleotide sequence: TGTGCCAGTAGCCCATCCAGGGCCCCTCAAGAGACCCAGTACTTC.